These 28 T cell receptor beta chains originate from one sample sequenced in a study of T-cell memory formation after mild COVID-19. TCRdb analysed the 5' RACE reads with MiXCR anew, one entry per CDR3 protein. The table shows about 140,000 distinct CDR3 sequences, with about 25% occurring only once. The specimen sequenced was PBMCs or a T cell subset sorted from them (not recorded which). The origin of the receptors is an adult woman who had mild COVID-19 (a few samples of this study predate the infection). Cell type and time point are not known.

The rearrangement joins TRBV5-4 to TRBJ1-2; 10 bases are shared with TRBD1. The CDR3 is made up of 18 amino acids. Trimming at V came to 0 bases and at J to 3 bases, leaving 11 bases not matched to a gene. CDR1 is SGHNT and CDR2 is YYREEE in the germline V gene (reference sequence). In nucleotides, the CDR3 is TGTGCCAGCAGCTTGGATGCTTGGGACAGGGGAGTTGACTATGGCTACACCTTC. This gives the protein CASSLDAWDRGVDYGYTF.

This clonotype was counted a few times. The rearrangement uses TRBV4-1 and TRBJ2-5; no firm D call. V was cut by 2 bases and J by 0 bases, with 4 bases left in between. From germline, CDR1 is MGHRA and CDR2 YSYEKL. There are 13 residues in the CDR3. The CDR3 sequence: CASSQPYQETQYF. The CDR3 region has the DNA TGCGCCAGCAGCCAACCTTACCAAGAGACCCAGTACTTC.

This chain links TRBV24-1 with TRBJ2-1; TRBD1 matches 8 bases. Germline CDR1 is KGHDR and CDR2 is SFDVKD. This CDR3 spans 16 amino acids. V gave up 2 bases and J gave up 4 bases; unmatched junction bases: 6. DNA of the CDR3: TGTGCCACCAGTGATTCTCCAGGGGGCGGGTACAATGAGCAGTTCTTC. It specifies CATSDSPGGGYNEQFF.

The chain is built from TRBV5-1 and TRBJ2-7; D unresolved. Deletions cut 4 bases from V and 1 base from J, with 15 bases between. The CDR3 is 15 residues long. The germline V gene has CDR1 SGHRS and CDR2 YFSETQ. This chain's CDR3 is CASSRPLDHSYEQYF. As DNA, the CDR3 is TGCGCCAGCAGCCGACCTCTGGACCATTCCTACGAGCAGTACTTC.

This clonotype appeared a few times. The chain combines TRBV4-1 with TRBJ2-1, with a possible D match to TRBD2 (6 bases). This CDR3 has 15 amino acids. Germline loops: CDR1 MGHRA, CDR2 YSYEKL. Trimming left V 4 bases short and J 4 bases short, with 14 bases between. The CDR3 loop reads CASSPKEGSYNEQFF. CDR3 nucleotides: TGCGCCAGCAGCCCCAAGGAGGGCTCTTACAATGAGCAGTTCTTC.

The chain links TRBV7-6 to TRBJ2-7; 9 bases align to TRBD1. Trimming took 5 bases from V and 7 from J; bases not matched to a gene: 12. The CDR3 covers 15 residues. Germline loops: CDR1 SGHVS, CDR2 FNYEAQ. The CDR3 coding sequence is TGTGCCAGCAGCCCTGGGACAGGGTACAATGTAGAGCAGTACTTC. It encodes CASSPGTGYNVEQYF.

In this sample, this clonotype turned up a few times. This sequence joins TRBV20-1 and TRBJ2-3; 10 bases are shared with TRBD2. The V gene end was trimmed by 3 bases and the J gene end by 2 bases; junction bases not matched to a gene: 8. This CDR3 spans 16 amino acids. The germline gives CDR1 DFQATT, CDR2 SNEGSKA (reference sequence). CDR3: CSASAVTSGVTDTQYF. CDR3 DNA sequence: TGCAGTGCTAGTGCGGTAACTAGCGGGGTCACAGATACGCAGTATTTT.

The rearrangement uses TRBV12-3 or TRBV12-4 and TRBJ1-1, with 7 nucleotides matching TRBD1. This CDR3 is built from 12 residues. The trim removed 3 bases at V and 7 bases at J, leaving 2 bases unmatched. Here the CDR3 reads CASSFRDSEAFF. The CDR3 nucleotides read TGTGCCAGCAGTTTCCGGGACAGTGAAGCTTTCTTT.

This clonotype came up a few times. This chain uses TRBV6-5 with TRBJ1-1; 8 bases are a match to TRBD1. V lost 5 bases, J lost 3 bases, and 11 bases stayed unmatched. There are 16 residues in the CDR3. Germline-derived CDR1 and CDR2 are MNHEY and SVGAGI. CDR3 in amino acids: CASSPSPGGADTEAFF. CDR3 DNA: TGTGCCAGCAGTCCAAGCCCAGGGGGCGCGGACACTGAAGCTTTCTTT.

This clonotype was recorded many times. The chain combines TRBV12-3 or TRBV12-4 with TRBJ2-3; possibly TRBD1 for D (5 bases). Deletions cut 5 bases from V and 2 bases from J, with 11 bases between. The CDR3 sequence is 14 residues long. CDR3 nucleotides: TGTGCCAGCAGTGGCAGGGTAAACACAGATACGCAGTATTTT. Its translation is CASSGRVNTDTQYF.

The rearrangement uses TRBV12-3 or TRBV12-4 and TRBJ2-1; D is tentatively TRBD1 or TRBD2 (5 bases each). V lost 4 bases and J 4 bases, leaving 17 bases between the germline ends. The CDR3 runs to 16 residues. The CDR3 is CASSSTGTEQYNEQFF. In DNA form, the CDR3 reads TGTGCCAGCAGTTCCACCGGGACGGAACAATACAATGAGCAGTTCTTC.

This clonotype was observed a few times. The V and J genes are TRBV4-1 and TRBJ2-7; 10 bases map to TRBD2. Germline lookup yields CDR1 MGHRA and CDR2 YSYEKL. The CDR3 contains 17 residues. Trimming removed 4 bases from V and 5 bases from J; junction bases left unmatched: 14. CDR3 residues: CASSRQYGSGGANEQYF. The CDR3 DNA sequence: TGCGCCAGCAGCCGGCAGTACGGAAGCGGGGGGGCTAACGAGCAGTACTTC.

Only a few counts were recorded for this clonotype. V is TRBV4-1 and J is TRBJ2-7, with D perhaps TRBD1 (6 bases). Trimming pared 0 bases from V and 3 bases from J, leaving 15 bases between. Per germline, CDR1 MGHRA and CDR2 YSYEKL. The length of the CDR3 is 16 residues. The CDR3: CASSQDTTGSRYEQYF. In nucleotides, the CDR3 is TGCGCCAGCAGCCAAGATACTACAGGGTCACGCTACGAGCAGTACTTC.

This clonotype was counted a few times. The CDR3 nucleotides are TGTGCCAGCAGCCGGGGACTAGCGGGGTCGAGCTCCTACAATGAGCAGTTCTTC. It translates to CASSRGLAGSSSYNEQFF. The chain links TRBV7-9 to TRBJ2-1, with 13 bases fitting TRBD2. V lost 5 bases and J lost 0; bases outside the gene matches: 7. This CDR3 spans 18 amino acids. Germline V CDR1 and CDR2: SEHNR, FQNEAQ (reference sequence).

This clonotype has only one observation. The chain couples TRBV11-2 to TRBJ2-3, with D maybe TRBD2 (6 bases). The germline V gene encodes CDR1 SGHAT and CDR2 FQNNGV. CDR3 length: 13 amino acids. V lost 0 bases and J 10 bases, leaving 11 bases between the germline ends. CDR3 sequence reads: CASSLEGGVSQYF. DNA for the CDR3: TGTGCCAGCAGCTTAGAGGGAGGAGTATCGCAGTATTTT.

This clonotype occurred a few times. V gene TRBV7-3 combines with J gene TRBJ1-2; D is possibly TRBD1 (6 bases). CDR3 size: 15 residues. Deletions cut 5 bases from V and 4 bases from J, with 17 bases between. The germline gives CDR1 SGHTA, CDR2 FQGTGA. This CDR3 is CASSQTGGGAYGYTF. DNA of the CDR3: TGTGCCAGCAGCCAAACGGGTGGGGGGGCCTATGGCTACACCTTC. Looking up the rest from reference TRBV7-3 and TRBJ1-2 gives the full variable domain: GAGVSQTPSNKVTEKGKYVELRCDPISGHTALYWYRQSLGQGPEFLIYFQGTGAADDSGLPNDRFFAVRPEGSVSTLKIQRTERGDSAVYLCASSQTGGGAYGYTFGSGTRLTVV.

The sample holds one count of this clonotype. The chain joins TRBV12-3 or TRBV12-4 to TRBJ1-2; D remains ambiguous. The CDR3 covers 14 residues. The V end lost 3 bases, the J end lost 2 bases, and 10 bases lay between the germline ends. The CDR3 coding sequence is TGTGCCAGCAGTTTGGTTGGCACGAACTATGGCTACACCTTC. This codes for CASSLVGTNYGYTF.

V gene TRBV13 combines with J gene TRBJ2-1, with D maybe TRBD1 (6 bases). The CDR3 has 14 amino acids. Trimming removed 0 bases from V and 9 bases from J, with 12 bases in between. Germline values: CDR1 PRHDT, CDR2 FYEKMQ (reference sequence). The CDR3 DNA is TGTGCCAGCAGCTTAGGGCAGGGGTTTAGTGAGCAGTTCTTC. Encoded protein: CASSLGQGFSEQFF. Based on the CDR3 plus reference TRBV13 and TRBJ2-1, the full variable domain is AAGVIQSPRHLIKEKRETATLKCYPIPRHDTVYWYQQGPGQDPQFLISFYEKMQSDKGSIPDRFSAQQFSDYHSELNMSSLELGDSALYFCASSLGQGFSEQFFGPGTRLTVL.

The chain carries TRBV20-1 and TRBJ2-3, with 11 bases lining up with TRBD2. Germline-derived CDR1 and CDR2 are DFQATT and SNEGSKA (reference sequence). This CDR3 has 15 residues. Germline trimming cut 1 base from V and 5 bases from J; bases unmatched to any gene: 5. The CDR3: CSARVAGGPLDTQYF. The CDR3 DNA is TGCAGTGCTAGAGTAGCGGGAGGGCCTTTAGATACGCAGTATTTT.

This chain uses TRBV7-8 with TRBJ1-1; D unclear. This CDR3 is 16 amino acids long. Germline lookup yields CDR1 SGHVS and CDR2 FQNEAQ. Trimming took off 0 bases at V and 4 bases at J, with 15 bases between the two ends. CDR3 coding DNA: TGTGCCAGCAGCTTAGCGGGAAGGTACGCGGGCACTGAAGCTTTCTTT. Its translation is CASSLAGRYAGTEAFF.

A few counts support this clonotype. The chain couples TRBV7-9 to TRBJ1-1; no reliable D call. The CDR3 sequence is 15 residues long. CDR1 and CDR2 (germline): SEHNR, FQNEAQ (reference sequence). V was shortened by 2 bases and J by 1 base, with 11 bases between the two germline ends. The CDR3 sequence is CASSLYTSGNTEAFF. The CDR3 nucleotides are TGTGCCAGCAGCTTATATACCAGTGGGAACACTGAAGCTTTCTTT.

This clonotype has more than one count but fewer than ten. The chain has TRBV20-1 and TRBJ1-5; TRBD1 might be the D (5 bases). The CDR3 length is 14 residues. CDR1 is DFQATT, CDR2 SNEGSKA, per germline (reference sequence). The V and J ends lost 6 bases and 3 bases respectively, with 15 bases between them. This chain's CDR3 is CSAPAEGLNQPQHF. CDR3 sequence (DNA): TGCAGTGCCCCTGCTGAGGGGCTCAATCAGCCCCAGCATTTT.

The chain couples TRBV20-1 to TRBJ1-1; 9 positions agree with TRBD1. This CDR3 has 14 residues. Trimming cost V 5 bases and J 2 bases; bases outside gene matches: 6. CDR1 and CDR2 (germline): DFQATT, SNEGSKA (reference sequence). CDR3 DNA: TGCAGTGCTTTCCGACAGGGGGAAAACACTGAAGCTTTCTTT. The encoded protein is CSAFRQGENTEAFF.

This clonotype was counted only a few times. The rearrangement uses TRBV24-1 and TRBJ2-1; D unresolved. There are 15 residues in the CDR3. Germline CDR1 and CDR2: KGHDR and SFDVKD. Trimming left V 1 base short and J 12 bases short, with 18 bases between. CDR3 sequence: CATSDLSAEPLGQFF. The CDR3 bases are TGTGCCACCAGTGATTTATCGGCGGAGCCCCTTGGGCAGTTCTTC.

The chain has TRBV7-9 and TRBJ2-5; D perhaps matches TRBD2 (7 bases). Per germline, CDR1 SEHNR and CDR2 FQNEAQ (reference sequence). V was cut by 5 bases and J by 4 bases, with 14 bases left in between. The CDR3 consists of 14 residues. The CDR3 is CASSVKGGAETQYF. CDR3 nucleotide sequence: TGTGCCAGCAGCGTAAAAGGGGGGGCAGAGACCCAGTACTTC.

The gene calls are TRBV7-2 and TRBJ2-3; 10 bases map to TRBD2. Germline lookup yields CDR1 SGHTA and CDR2 FQGNSA. V lost 2 bases to trimming and J lost 5 bases; unmatched junction nucleotides: 4. The CDR3 is 15 amino acids. The DNA for the CDR3 is TGTGCCAGCAGCTTATTAGCGGGAGGAGGAGATACGCAGTATTTT. Translating gives CASSLLAGGGDTQYF. Full variable domain (rest looked up from reference TRBV7-2 and TRBJ2-3): GAGVSQSPSNKVTEKGKDVELRCDPISGHTALYWYRQSLGQGLEFLIYFQGNSAPDKSGLPSDRFSAERTGGSVSTLTIQRTQQEDSAVYLCASSLLAGGGDTQYFGPGTRLTVL.

This clonotype has a single count. J is TRBJ2-3 and V is TRBV4-1; no definite D call. Trimming removed 4 bases at V and 4 bases at J, with 6 bases between. Per germline, CDR1 MGHRA and CDR2 YSYEKL. The CDR3 consists of 12 residues. The CDR3 protein is CASSRDADTQYF. The CDR3 region has the DNA TGCGCCAGCAGCCGCGACGCAGATACGCAGTATTTT.

The chain uses TRBV27 and TRBJ2-7; 8 nucleotides match TRBD2. The CDR3 is 13 amino acids. Germline loops: CDR1 MNHEY, CDR2 SMNVEV (reference sequence). V shed 6 bases, J shed 5 bases, and the junction held 6 bases outside the gene matches. The CDR3 sequence is CASSAGTSNEQYF. CDR3 bases: TGTGCCAGCAGCGCCGGGACTAGTAACGAGCAGTACTTC.